The 20 T cell receptor beta chains given below trace back to one sample, sequenced in a study of control samples from healthy donors and cancer patients. Using immunoSEQ multiplex PCR, the repertoire was profiled, and TCRdb retains in-frame clones only, with some absent. The sample records over 150,000 clones, nearly 96% being singletons. The specimen sequenced was blood. These receptors were obtained from a woman aged 25 to 39 in good health.

In DNA, the CDR3 is TGTGCCAGCGTCAGTAACAGGGAGGTAGGAACTTTCTTT. It translates to CASVSNREVGTFF. The chain couples TRBV6-5 to TRBJ1-1; D is possibly TRBD1 (6 bases). Germline V CDR1 and CDR2: MNHEY, SVGAGI. This CDR3 comprises 13 residues. Trimming pared 8 bases from V and 12 bases from J, leaving 22 bases between.

V and J are TRBV5-6 and TRBJ2-3; the D is unclear. V lost 0 bases, J lost 5 bases, and 10 bases lay in between. Germline lookup yields CDR1 SGHDT and CDR2 YYEEEE. The CDR3 extends over 14 amino acids. CDR3 loop: CASSLVESGDTQYF. Here the CDR3 DNA reads TGTGCCAGCAGCTTGGTAGAGAGTGGAGATACGCAGTATTTT.

This clone was observed a single time. V is TRBV18 and J is TRBJ1-5; 7 nucleotides agree with TRBD1. V trimming: 6 bases; J trimming: 0 bases; junction bases outside the gene matches: 2. The CDR3 contains 14 residues. Germline loops: CDR1 KGHSH, CDR2 LQKENI. The CDR3 here is CASSDRASNQPQHF. CDR3 nucleotide sequence: TGTGCCAGCTCTGACAGGGCTAGCAATCAGCCCCAGCATTTT.

The chain recombines TRBV5-1 with TRBJ2-1; D unclear. The CDR3 runs 15 residues. The V gene's germline CDR1 is SGHRS and CDR2 YFSETQ. Trimming stripped 3 bases from V and 0 bases from J, with 10 bases between. In nucleotides, the CDR3 is TGCGCCAGCAGCTCAGATTTACTCTCCTACAATGAGCAGTTCTTC. Protein product: CASSSDLLSYNEQFF.

The chain couples TRBV11-2 to TRBJ2-3, with 12 bases lining up with TRBD2. The junction had 12 bases not matched to a gene; V was cut back by 1 base and J by 7 bases. CDR1 and CDR2 (germline): SGHAT, FQNNGV. The CDR3 has 18 amino acids. The CDR3 nucleotides read TGTGCCAGCAGCTTAGGATTACCGACTAGCGGGAGTTCGTATACGCAGTATTTT. Protein: CASSLGLPTSGSSYTQYF. The full variable domain, rest sourced from reference TRBV11-2 and TRBJ2-3, is EAGVAQSPRYKIIEKRQSVAFWCNPISGHATLYWYQQILGQGPKLLIQFQNNGVVDDSQLPKDRFSAERLKGVDSTLKIQPAKLEDSAVYLCASSLGLPTSGSSYTQYFGPGTRLTVL.

This rearrangement joins TRBV10-1 to TRBJ2-2; D may be TRBD2 (5 bases). CDR1 is WNHNN, CDR2 SYGVQD, per germline (reference sequence). V shed 2 bases and J shed 6 bases, with 10 bases lying between them. The CDR3 covers 14 residues. CDR3 amino acids: CASSERLSAGELFF. CDR3 DNA: TGCGCCAGCAGTGAGCGCCTTAGCGCCGGGGAGCTGTTTTTT.

The chain is built from TRBV27 and TRBJ2-7, with D perhaps TRBD1 (5 bases). This CDR3 has 15 residues. Trimming removed 3 bases at V and 0 bases at J, with 12 bases between. CDR1 MNHEY and CDR2 SMNVEV come from the germline V gene (reference sequence). The chain's CDR3 is CASSLAPGPSYEQYF. In nucleotides, the CDR3 is TGTGCCAGCAGTTTGGCCCCAGGGCCCTCCTACGAGCAGTACTTC.

In its sample, this clone was seen once. This rearrangement joins TRBV30 to TRBJ2-1; 9 bases agree with TRBD2. The CDR3 totals 17 residues. Per the germline V gene, CDR1 is GTSNPN and CDR2 is SVGIG (reference sequence). J gave up 1 base and V 0 bases, and 7 bases lay outside the gene matches. The CDR3 loop reads CAWSVGAGGFSYNEQFF. The CDR3 DNA is TGTGCCTGGAGTGTGGGCGCGGGAGGGTTTTCCTACAATGAGCAGTTCTTC.

The chain has TRBV28 and TRBJ1-2; D gene unclear. V shed 6 bases and J shed 3 bases, with 11 bases lying between them. CDR1 MDHEN and CDR2 SYDVKM come from the germline V gene. The CDR3 contains 13 residues. The chain's CDR3 is CASSRRLDYGYTF. The CDR3 nucleotides are TGTGCCAGCAGCCGTAGGCTGGACTATGGCTACACCTTC.

The table lists this clone with a count of one. The gene calls are TRBV4-1 and TRBJ2-7, with a weak D call TRBD1 (5 bases). The CDR3 loop spans 12 amino acids. CDR1 and CDR2 (germline): MGHRA, YSYEKL. V lost 0 bases and J 7 bases, leaving 7 bases between the germline ends. The CDR3 protein is CASSQDGAEQYF. In nucleotides, the CDR3 is TGCGCCAGCAGCCAAGATGGGGCGGAGCAGTACTTC.

This chain uses TRBV5-1 with TRBJ2-1; D is possibly TRBD2 (5 bases). This CDR3 is 16 amino acids long. The germline V gene has CDR1 SGHRS and CDR2 YFSETQ. With 2 bases removed from V and 6 bases from J, the gap between germline ends came to 18 bases. In DNA, the CDR3 is TGCGCCAGCAGCTTACTCAGCGGAGCCGCGCCCAATGAGCAGTTCTTC. This gives the protein CASSLLSGAAPNEQFF.

The rearrangement uses TRBV19 and TRBJ1-2; D possibly corresponds to TRBD1 (6 bases). V dropped 5 bases and J dropped 4 bases, with 11 bases sitting between them. The CDR3 is 13 amino acids. CDR1 is LNHDA, CDR2 SQIVND, per germline (reference sequence). The CDR3 loop is CASSSGGVYGYTF. The CDR3 DNA reads TGTGCCAGTAGTTCGGGGGGCGTCTATGGCTACACCTTC.

The gene calls are TRBV6-5 and TRBJ1-2; 7 nucleotides agree with TRBD1. The germline V gene encodes CDR1 MNHEY and CDR2 SVGAGI. V shed 6 bases, J shed 5 bases, and the junction held 6 bases outside the gene matches. The CDR3 has 13 residues. The CDR3 DNA reads TGTGCCAGCAGGGCAGACAGGGAATATGGCTACACCTTC. It codes for CASRADREYGYTF.

The V gene is TRBV7-9, the J gene TRBJ1-1, with 7 bases lining up with TRBD1. This CDR3 is 15 amino acids long. Germline V gene data show CDR1 as SEHNR and CDR2 as FQNEAQ (reference sequence). V lost 3 bases to trimming and J lost 4 bases; unmatched junction nucleotides: 8. The DNA of the CDR3 is TGTGCCAGCAGCTTCCAGCTCGGACAGGCCACTGAAGCTTTCTTT. Its protein is CASSFQLGQATEAFF.

In its sample, this clone was seen once. The V gene is TRBV19, the J gene TRBJ1-5; TRBD1 might be the D (5 bases). The germline V and J ends were trimmed by 4 bases and 4 bases, with 8 bases remaining between them. Germline V gives CDR1 LNHDA, CDR2 SQIVND (reference sequence). This CDR3 region has 13 residues. The CDR3 nucleotides are TGTGCCAGTAGTACTCAGGGAAATCAGCCCCAGCATTTT. This codes for CASSTQGNQPQHF.

The J gene is TRBJ2-7, the V gene TRBV30; 11 bases fit TRBD2. This CDR3 is built from 14 residues. The V gene end was trimmed by 2 bases and the J gene end by 6 bases; junction bases not matched to a gene: 6. Germline CDR1 and CDR2: GTSNPN and SVGIG (reference sequence). CDR3 loop: CAWSLTSGRPEQYF. The DNA of the CDR3 is TGTGCCTGGAGTCTTACTAGCGGGAGACCCGAGCAGTACTTC.

The chain combines TRBV5-1 with TRBJ2-7; 7 positions match TRBD1. The CDR3 is made up of 14 amino acids. Unmatched junction bases numbered 7, after V lost 3 bases and J lost 4 bases. Germline V gene data show CDR1 as SGHRS and CDR2 as YFSETQ. In DNA, the CDR3 is TGCGCCAGCAGCTCTGGACAGGTCGTGTACGAGCAGTACTTC. Protein product: CASSSGQVVYEQYF.

This chain uses TRBV9 with TRBJ2-3; D possibly matches TRBD1 or TRBD2 (7 bases each). Trimming took 4 bases from V and 1 from J, leaving 22 bases between them. The CDR3 contains 18 residues. Germline assignment: CDR1 SGDLS and CDR2 YYNGEE. CDR3 in DNA: TGTGCCAGCAGCCCAGGGGGGACTACCTCTGCTGGCACAGATACGCAGTATTTT. This translates into CASSPGGTTSAGTDTQYF.

In this sample, this clone turned up once. The V and J genes are TRBV7-9 and TRBJ2-5; 7 bases fit TRBD1. With 0 bases clipped from V and 5 bases from J, the junction kept 3 bases outside the gene matches. This CDR3 comprises 14 residues. Germline CDR1 is SEHNR and CDR2 is FQNEAQ (reference sequence). CDR3 in DNA: TGTGCCAGCAGCTTAGCAGGGGGCGGGGAGACCCAGTACTTC. It encodes CASSLAGGGETQYF. The entire variable domain, with the rest obtained from reference TRBV7-9 and TRBJ2-5, is as follows: DTGVSQNPRHKITKRGQNVTFRCDPISEHNRLYWYRQTLGQGPEFLTYFQNEAQLEKSRLLSDRFSAERPKGSFSTLEIQRTEQGDSAMYLCASSLAGGGETQYFGPGTRLLVL.

V is TRBV2 and J is TRBJ1-4, with 9 bases lining up with TRBD1. The CDR3 totals 15 residues. Germline V gene sequence: CDR1 SNHLY, CDR2 FYNNEI. After removal of 4 bases from V and 8 bases from J, the junction contained 8 bases not matched to a gene. The CDR3 reads CASSVRTGVEEKLFF. For the CDR3, the DNA is TGTGCCAGCAGTGTCCGGACAGGGGTAGAGGAAAAACTGTTTTTT.